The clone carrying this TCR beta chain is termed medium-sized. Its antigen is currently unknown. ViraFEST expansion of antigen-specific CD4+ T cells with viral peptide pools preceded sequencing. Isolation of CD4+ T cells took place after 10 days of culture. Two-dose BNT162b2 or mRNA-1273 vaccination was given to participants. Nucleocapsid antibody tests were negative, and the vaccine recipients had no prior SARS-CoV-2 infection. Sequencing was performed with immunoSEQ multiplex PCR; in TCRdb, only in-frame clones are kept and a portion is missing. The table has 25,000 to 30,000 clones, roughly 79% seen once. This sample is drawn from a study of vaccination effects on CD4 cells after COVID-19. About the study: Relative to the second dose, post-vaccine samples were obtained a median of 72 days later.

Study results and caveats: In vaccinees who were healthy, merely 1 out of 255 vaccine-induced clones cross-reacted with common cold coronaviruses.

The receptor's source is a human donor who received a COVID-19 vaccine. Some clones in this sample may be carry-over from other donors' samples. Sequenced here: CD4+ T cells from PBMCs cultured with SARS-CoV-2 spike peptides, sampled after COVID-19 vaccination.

CDR3 region: CASRRQETQYF. CDR3 in DNA: TGTGCCAGCAGACGCCAAGAGACCCAGTACTTC. V and J are TRBV6-5 and TRBJ2-5; D gene uncertain. Trimming shortened V by 6 bases and J by 1 base, and 3 bases separated the two germline ends. The CDR3 is made up of 11 amino acids. Germline-derived CDR1 and CDR2 are MNHEY and SVGAGI.